This T cell receptor (beta chain) is from a study of cytomegalovirus exposure and HLA in healthy donors. The PCR made use of 60 Vbeta and 13 Jbeta primers. Profiling relied on immunoSEQ multiplex PCR, and the TCRdb table lists in-frame clones only, not all of them. Of about 64,000 clones in the sample, around 77% were seen once. V was cut by 1 base and J by 2 bases, with 11 bases left in between. Germline loops: CDR1 SNHLY, CDR2 FYNNEI. CDR3 length equals 15 residues. This sequence was found in a male donor in good health and CMV-seropositive. The V call is TRBV2, the J call TRBJ1-2, with D uncertain. Specimen: PBMCs. CDR3 bases: TGTGCCAGCAGTGAAGGGCTACAGATCAACTATGGCTACACCTTC. This encodes CASSEGLQINYGYTF.